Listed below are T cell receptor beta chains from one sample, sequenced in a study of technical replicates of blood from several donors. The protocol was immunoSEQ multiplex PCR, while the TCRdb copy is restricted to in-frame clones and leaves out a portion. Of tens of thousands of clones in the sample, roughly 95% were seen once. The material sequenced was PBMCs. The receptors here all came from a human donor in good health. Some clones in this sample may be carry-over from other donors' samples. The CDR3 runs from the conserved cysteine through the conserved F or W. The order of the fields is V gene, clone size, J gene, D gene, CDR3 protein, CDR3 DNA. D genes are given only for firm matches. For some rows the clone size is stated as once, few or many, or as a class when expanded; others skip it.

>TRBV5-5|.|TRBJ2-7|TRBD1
CASSRTGGEQYF
TGTGCCAGCAGCCGGACAGGGGGCGAGCAGTACTTC
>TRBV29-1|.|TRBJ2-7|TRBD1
CSVDEGQGFEQYF
TGCAGCGTTGACGAGGGACAGGGATTCGAGCAGTACTTC
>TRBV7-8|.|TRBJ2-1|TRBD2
CASSLYREAGDEQFF
TGTGCCAGCAGCTTATATCGGGAGGCCGGGGATGAGCAGTTCTTC
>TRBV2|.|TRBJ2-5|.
CASSDAPESQETQYF
TGTGCCAGCAGTGATGCGCCGGAGAGTCAAGAGACCCAGTACTTC
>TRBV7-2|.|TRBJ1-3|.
CASLISRENTIYF
TGTGCCAGCCTTATATCCAGGGAAAACACCATATATTTT
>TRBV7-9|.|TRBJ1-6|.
CASSLLVGSPLHF
TGTGCCAGCAGCCTCCTAGTAGGTTCACCCCTCCACTTT
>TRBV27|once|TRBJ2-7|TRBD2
CASRRTSGTYEQYF
TGTGCCAGCAGACGGACTAGCGGAACCTACGAGCAGTACTTC
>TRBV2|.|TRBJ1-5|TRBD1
CASRGRTGYQPQHF
TGTGCCAGCAGGGGAAGGACAGGGTATCAGCCCCAGCATTTT
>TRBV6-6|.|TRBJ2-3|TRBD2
CASTSGTRDPPYTQYF
TGTGCCAGCACATCCGGGACTAGGGACCCCCCGTATACGCAGTATTTT
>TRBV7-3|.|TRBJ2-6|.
CASSRGGGLAGANVLTF
TGTGCCAGCAGCCGCGGCGGGGGCTTGGCAGGGGCCAACGTCCTGACTTTC
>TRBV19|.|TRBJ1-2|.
CASNYARGSDGYTF
TGTGCCAGTAACTATGCCAGGGGCTCAGATGGCTACACCTTC